The present entry profiles one T cell receptor beta chain with its context. Its antigen is undetermined. V shed 1 base, J shed 2 bases, and the junction held 2 bases outside the gene matches. The CDR3 is 15 amino acids. Germline CDR1 reads SEHNR; CDR2 reads FQNEAQ (reference sequence). The record originates from a study of immune evolution from preneoplasia to lung adenocarcinoma. General study findings and limits: Clonality was highest in normal lung, lower in later-stage lesions apparently.

The data were produced by immunoSEQ multiplex PCR, yet TCRdb's version contains in-frame clones alone and is incomplete. The data contain 25,000 or so clones, about 74% of them singletons. Resections took place in Japan or China from about 2013 to 2018. The sequenced sample was FFPE invasive lung adenocarcinoma tissue. The chain joins TRBV7-9 to TRBJ2-1; 7 bases match TRBD1. The TCR comes from a person between 60 and 69 years old with invasive lung adenocarcinoma. Some clones in this sample may be carry-over from other donors' samples. Written as DNA, the CDR3 is TGTGCCAGCAGCTTAGTAGGGGGCGCCTACAATGAGCAGTTCTTC. Its translation: CASSLVGGAYNEQFF.